These T cell receptor beta chains were read from a single sample in a study of breast tumors, draining lymph nodes, adjacent tissues. TCRdb independently ran MiXCR on the multiplex PCR reads; one entry per CDR3 protein. The sample carries roughly 100,000 distinct CDR3 sequences, about 31% recorded once. The specimen was axillary lymph node tissue. These receptors were obtained from a female donor with breast cancer. Some clones in this sample may be carry-over from other donors' samples. Both conserved end residues are part of each CDR3. A D gene is named only where the DNA matches it firmly. The size entry is marked missing in some rows and otherwise reads once, few, many or a size class.

size	D	V	J	DNA	CDR3
many	.	TRBV20-1	TRBJ1-5	TGCAGTGCTAGAAGGGGGTCGGAAGGTCAGCCCCAGCATTTT	CSARRGSEGQPQHF
.	TRBD2	TRBV11-2	TRBJ2-1	TGTGCCAGCAGCTTGGATCATGGACCGGGGGGGAATGAGCAGTTCTTC	CASSLDHGPGGNEQFF
many	.	TRBV10-3	TRBJ2-1	TGTGCCATCAGTGAGCCACCCGTGAGTGAGCAGTTCTTC	CAISEPPVSEQFF
.	.	TRBV2	TRBJ2-7	TGTGCCAGCAGTGAGGGCAGGGCTTACGAGCAGTACTTC	CASSEGRAYEQYF
many	.	TRBV6-5	TRBJ1-5	TGTGCCAGCAGCCCTGCTAGCAATCAGCCCCAGCATTTT	CASSPASNQPQHF
.	.	TRBV10-3	TRBJ1-1	TGTGCCATCAGTGAGATTGGGTTTAACACTGAAGCTTTCTTT	CAISEIGFNTEAFF
.	TRBD2	TRBV6-7	TRBJ2-1	TGTGCCAGCAGTCACGAGGAGCGGGGGGCCAATGAGCAGTTCTTC	CASSHEERGANEQFF
few	.	TRBV18	TRBJ2-1	TGTGCCAGCTCACCCCCGACAGGGAGGGACAATGAGCAGTTCTTC	CASSPPTGRDNEQFF
many	TRBD2	TRBV12-3/TRBV12-4	TRBJ2-3	TGTGCCAGCAGTAAACCTAGCGGGGGGAACACAGATACGCAGTATTTT	CASSKPSGGNTDTQYF
.	.	TRBV12-3/TRBV12-4	TRBJ2-5	TGTGCCAGCAGTATAGAAGGTGAGACTCAGTACTTC	CASSIEGETQYF
many	.	TRBV24-1	TRBJ2-1	TGTGCCACCAGTGATTGGACTCGAACGGGATCTGGTGAGCAGTTCTTC	CATSDWTRTGSGEQFF
many	.	TRBV3-1	TRBJ1-3	TGTGCAAGCGCGGGTGCTGGAAACACCATATATTTT	CASAGAGNTIYF
.	TRBD2	TRBV9	TRBJ2-2	TGTGCCAGCAGCGTAGGACTAGCGGGACGCACCGTCAGGGAGCTGTTTTTT	CASSVGLAGRTVRELFF